Shown below are 5 T cell receptor beta chains from a single sample sequenced in a study of chemoradiotherapy in HPV16-positive cancers. Sequencing used immunoSEQ multiplex PCR; TCRdb keeps in-frame clones, though not all of them. The repertoire holds about 7,000 clones, with roughly 82% as singletons. The sample here was tumor tissue, taken from a patient who underwent chemoradiotherapy. The receptors originated from a human donor with HPV-associated anogenital cancer.

The genes are TRBV27 and TRBJ1-4, with TRBD1 matching over 8 bases. Germline-derived CDR1 and CDR2 are MNHEY and SMNVEV (reference sequence). The CDR3 is made up of 15 amino acids. With V trimmed by 5 bases and J by 7 bases, 9 bases remained unmatched. This chain's CDR3 is CASSPSWTGSEKLFF. The CDR3 nucleotides read TGTGCCAGCAGTCCATCTTGGACAGGGTCTGAAAAACTGTTTTTT.

This chain connects TRBV10-1 to TRBJ1-2; perhaps TRBD1 as D (6 bases). Germline V lookup: CDR1 WNHNN, CDR2 SYGVQD (reference sequence). This CDR3 comprises 15 residues. The V and J ends lost 0 bases and 4 bases respectively, with 12 bases between them. CDR3 in DNA: TGCGCCAGCAGTGAGTCGTTGGCAGGGGTCTATGGCTACACCTTC. As protein: CASSESLAGVYGYTF.

J is TRBJ2-2 and V is TRBV10-3; D is possibly TRBD1 (8 bases). CDR3 length: 15 residues. V was pared by 8 bases and J by 3 bases, with 16 bases between. Germline V CDR1 and CDR2: ENHRY, SYGVKD. The CDR3 sequence is CAIGKQGGDTGELFF. The CDR3 DNA follows: TGTGCCATCGGAAAACAGGGGGGGGACACCGGGGAGCTGTTTTTT.

This chain uses TRBV27 with TRBJ1-5; 7 bases fit TRBD1. The V and J ends lost 4 bases and 0 bases, in that order; junction bases with no gene match: 9. Germline CDR1 and CDR2: MNHEY and SMNVEV (reference sequence). The CDR3 covers 17 residues. The CDR3 sequence is CASSSGDRVYSNQPQHF. CDR3 DNA: TGTGCCAGCAGTTCGGGAGACAGGGTCTATAGCAATCAGCCCCAGCATTTT.

The chain joins TRBV28 to TRBJ2-1, with 11 bases aligning to TRBD2. V was pared by 6 bases and J by 4 bases, with 5 bases of the junction left unmatched. Germline V lookup: CDR1 MDHEN, CDR2 SYDVKM. The CDR3 covers 15 residues. The CDR3 region is CASSPTSGGYNEQFF. DNA of the CDR3: TGTGCCAGCAGCCCTACTAGCGGGGGATACAATGAGCAGTTCTTC.